A selection of T cell receptor beta chains follows, all from one sample in a study of CD8 T cells in ankylosing spondylitis. Using its own MiXCR run on the 5' RACE reads, TCRdb lists one record per CDR3 protein. The sample holds approximately 300,000 distinct CDR3 sequences; under 25% are singletons and the top ten take 3% to 4%. The sequencing input was blood, either unsorted or a sorted T cell fraction (not recorded which). These receptors came from a female donor with ankylosing spondylitis or in good health (not recorded which). CDR3s include the opening cysteine and the closing phenylalanine or tryptophan. Fields, in order: V gene, D gene, clone size, J gene, CDR3 DNA, CDR3 protein. A D gene is named only where the DNA matches it firmly. Size values are once, few and many counts, or a class for expanded clones, and some rows have none.

>TRBV12-3/TRBV12-4|-|few|TRBJ1-1
TGTGCCAGCAGCCCCGGGGGCTTCACTGAAGCTTTCTTT
CASSPGGFTEAFF
>TRBV4-1|-|-|TRBJ2-1
TGCGCCAGCAGCCAAAGCTACACCCTCAATGAGCAGTTCTTC
CASSQSYTLNEQFF
>TRBV18|-|-|TRBJ2-7
TGTGCCAGCTCACCGGGACTCCTGGGGGGCGAGCAGTACTTC
CASSPGLLGGEQYF
>TRBV7-9|-|-|TRBJ1-2
TGTGCCAGCAGCTACAATCCTGGGAGGGGTGGCTACACCTTC
CASSYNPGRGGYTF
>TRBV6-2/TRBV6-3|-|-|TRBJ1-6
TGTGCCAGCAGCCGACTCGATACTTGGGATTCACCCCTCCACTTT
CASSRLDTWDSPLHF
>TRBV29-1|-|many|TRBJ2-1
TGCAGCGTTGCCCCTACCAGGGGTCTGGACTACAATGAGCAGTTCTTC
CSVAPTRGLDYNEQFF
>TRBV20-1|TRBD2|-|TRBJ2-6
TGCAGTGCTACCTTAGCGGGATCCTCTGGGGCCAACGTCCTGACTTTC
CSATLAGSSGANVLTF
>TRBV29-1|-|few|TRBJ2-6
TGCAGCGCCGGCGGCTCTGGGGCCAACGTCCTGACTTTC
CSAGGSGANVLTF
>TRBV20-1|TRBD2|many|TRBJ2-3
TGCAGTGCTAGTCTAGCGGGGACCACAGATACGCAGTATTTT
CSASLAGTTDTQYF
>TRBV6-1|TRBD1|few|TRBJ2-5
TGTGCCAGCAGTGCCCAGGGGGCGGGGACCCAGTACTTC
CASSAQGAGTQYF
>TRBV5-1|-|many|TRBJ2-7
TGCGCCAGCAGCTTGGCAGGGATGTACGAGCAGTACTTC
CASSLAGMYEQYF
>TRBV12-3/TRBV12-4|TRBD2|once|TRBJ2-7
TGTGCCAGCAACCTTAGCGGGAGTCGAAACGAGCAGTACTTC
CASNLSGSRNEQYF
>TRBV6-1|-|few|TRBJ1-5
TGTGCCAGCTCCCAGGTCCTCAATCAGCCCCAGCATTTT
CASSQVLNQPQHF
>TRBV20-1|TRBD2|-|TRBJ2-1
TGCAGTGCTGGGGGACTAGCGGAGAATGAGCAGTTCTTC
CSAGGLAENEQFF
>TRBV5-5|-|few|TRBJ2-2
TGTGCCAGCAGCTTCGTAGAGGGGGAGCTGTTTTTT
CASSFVEGELFF
>TRBV18|-|few|TRBJ2-2
TGTGCCAGCTCACGAGACACAGGGAATAGCGGGGAGCTGTTTTTT
CASSRDTGNSGELFF
>TRBV6-1|-|-|TRBJ1-6
TGTGCCAGCAGCGAACAGGGTGGCGGTAATTCATCCCTCCACTTT
CASSEQGGGNSSLHF
>TRBV4-2|-|-|TRBJ2-7
TGTGCCAGCAGCTCGAGCGGAGGTCTTTACGAGCAGTACTTC
CASSSSGGLYEQYF
>TRBV27|-|-|TRBJ2-5
TGTGCCAGCAGTTTTCAAGGGACCCTCCGGGAGACCCAGTACTTC
CASSFQGTLRETQYF
>TRBV12-3/TRBV12-4|-|many|TRBJ2-7
TGTGCCAGCAAAATCCTCCATGGGCCAGAATACGAGCAGTACTTC
CASKILHGPEYEQYF
>TRBV10-1|-|-|TRBJ1-2
TGCGCCAGCAGTGCTCGGGGTAGGGCCCACCCCAACTATGGCTACACCTTC
CASSARGRAHPNYGYTF
>TRBV27|TRBD1|few|TRBJ1-1
TGTGCCAGCAGTTTGACGGACAGGGGTGACACTGAAGCTTTCTTT
CASSLTDRGDTEAFF
>TRBV20-1|-|-|TRBJ2-3
TGCAGTGCTTGGACGGGTAGGGCGGGACACACAGATACGCAGTATTTT
CSAWTGRAGHTDTQYF
>TRBV4-3|TRBD1|-|TRBJ2-5
TGCGCCAGCAGCCCCGGGACAGGGGGTTGGGAGACCCAGTACTTC
CASSPGTGGWETQYF
>TRBV6-1|TRBD1|-|TRBJ1-5
TGTGCCAGCAGCATACAGGGGGACAATCAGCCCCAGCATTTT
CASSIQGDNQPQHF
>TRBV12-3/TRBV12-4|-|many|TRBJ1-1
TGTGCCAGCAGTTTAAAGAGGGGGGGCACTGAAGCTTTCTTT
CASSLKRGGTEAFF
>TRBV2|TRBD1|-|TRBJ2-5
TGTGCCAGCAGTCCCGACAGGGTGGGAGAGACCCAGTACTTC
CASSPDRVGETQYF
>TRBV9|TRBD1|few|TRBJ2-1
TGTGCCAGCAGCGTAGAAGAGAGGTGGGGACAGGGCTACAATGAGCAGTTCTTC
CASSVEERWGQGYNEQFF
>TRBV20-1|-|-|TRBJ2-1
TGCAGTGCTAGTTCCCCCCGGGCCAGCGGGCTGGCCAATGAGCAGTTCTTC
CSASSPRASGLANEQFF
>TRBV6-4|-|-|TRBJ1-5
TGTGCCAGCAGTGACTTCTGGACAGCGAGGCAGCCCCAGCATTTT
CASSDFWTARQPQHF
>TRBV4-3|-|-|TRBJ2-1
TGCGCCAGCAGCCACCTAGGGAGCTCAAATGAGCAGTTCTTC
CASSHLGSSNEQFF
>TRBV11-1|-|few|TRBJ2-6
TGTGCCAGCAGCTTAGGGGCAGGGCCGACTATCGGTGGGGCCAACGTCCTGACTTTC
CASSLGAGPTIGGANVLTF
>TRBV20-1|-|many|TRBJ1-5
TGCAGTGCGCAATCAGGGGCTCGGGGCAATCAGCCCCAGCATTTT
CSAQSGARGNQPQHF
>TRBV25-1|-|-|TRBJ2-5
TGTGCCAGCAGTGAATACCCGAGGGGCCACCCCCAAGAGACCCAGTACTTC
CASSEYPRGHPQETQYF
>TRBV9|-|many|TRBJ2-1
TGTGCCAGCAGCGCCGGGACTGGTTACAATGAGCAGTTCTTC
CASSAGTGYNEQFF
>TRBV7-2|-|-|TRBJ2-6
TGTGCCAGCAGCCAATTGGCGCACTCTGGGGCCAACGTCCTGACTTTC
CASSQLAHSGANVLTF
>TRBV7-2|-|-|TRBJ1-3
TGTGCCAGCAGCCCGAAGGCAGGGGCTGGAAACACCATATATTTT
CASSPKAGAGNTIYF
>TRBV20-1|-|-|TRBJ1-4
TGCAGTGCTAGAATACAGGGAACTAATGAAAAACTGTTTTTT
CSARIQGTNEKLFF
>TRBV12-3/TRBV12-4|TRBD1|few|TRBJ2-2
TGTGCCAGCAGTTTCGAACAGGGGTACACCGGGGAGCTGTTTTTT
CASSFEQGYTGELFF
>TRBV18|-|few|TRBJ1-4
TGTGCCAGCTCAGGGGACCTTGCGGATGAAAAACTGTTTTTT
CASSGDLADEKLFF
>TRBV15|TRBD2|few|TRBJ2-1
TGTGCCACCAGCAGACAGGCTAGCGGGAGCTGGGAGCAGTTCTTC
CATSRQASGSWEQFF
>TRBV11-2|-|-|TRBJ2-3
TGTGCCAGCAGCTCACCCACCGGGACAAGGCTAAGCACAGATACGCAGTATTTT
CASSSPTGTRLSTDTQYF
>TRBV20-1|-|many|TRBJ2-1
TGCAGTGCCCCAGGGAGTAATCTCTACAATGAGCAGTTCTTC
CSAPGSNLYNEQFF
>TRBV20-1|-|-|TRBJ1-1
TGCAGTGCTACACGGACACCTATGAACACTGAAGCTTTCTTT
CSATRTPMNTEAFF
>TRBV15|-|many|TRBJ1-5
TGTGCCACCAGGGACGTTAGCAATCAGCCCCAGCATTTT
CATRDVSNQPQHF
>TRBV10-3|TRBD2|-|TRBJ2-5
TGTGCCATCAGTGAGTCGACCCCTAGCGGGAGGGTCCAAGAGACCCAGTACTTC
CAISESTPSGRVQETQYF
>TRBV2|TRBD2|-|TRBJ2-1
TGTGCCAGCAGAGGGTGGACTAGCGGCTACAATGAGCAGTTCTTC
CASRGWTSGYNEQFF